Listed here are 7 T cell receptor beta chains from one sample, sequenced in a study of PD-1 blockade in mismatch repair-deficient tumors. Assay used: immunoSEQ multiplex PCR; TCRdb lists only in-frame clones, some missing. The sample lists about 130,000 clones; approximately 91% were seen once. Here the sequenced sample was peripheral blood, taken approximately 69 weeks after starting pembrolizumab. The receptors originated from an adult with mismatch repair-deficient cancer.

The chain carries TRBV30 and TRBJ2-7, with D possibly TRBD1 on 5 matching bases. The V gene lost 2 bases and the J gene lost 6 bases, with 11 bases spanning the gap. This CDR3 region has 12 residues. CDR1 GTSNPN and CDR2 SVGIG come from the germline V gene (reference sequence). The CDR3 reads CAWSPGPGEQYF. CDR3 coding DNA: TGTGCCTGGAGTCCAGGGCCCGGCGAGCAGTACTTC.

The chain recombines TRBV28 with TRBJ2-1; perhaps TRBD2 as D (6 bases). The CDR3 runs to 13 residues. V gave up 7 bases and J gave up 8 bases, with 15 bases separating them. CDR1 and CDR2 (germline): MDHEN, SYDVKM. The CDR3 coding sequence is TGTGCCAGCACCCAATTGCGGGGCGATGAGCAGTTCTTC. It is translated as CASTQLRGDEQFF.

The V call is TRBV7-9, the J call TRBJ2-1; D gene unclear. Germline assignment: CDR1 SEHNR and CDR2 FQNEAQ (reference sequence). V shed 3 bases and J shed 4 bases, with 10 bases lying between them. The CDR3 loop spans 14 amino acids. CDR3 sequence reads: CASSFLDAYNEQFF. CDR3 bases: TGTGCCAGCAGCTTCCTGGACGCTTACAATGAGCAGTTCTTC.

V usage is TRBV11-2 and J usage is TRBJ2-7, with 8 bases fitting TRBD2. The ends lost 8 bases at V and 5 bases at J; junction bases unmatched: 2. Per the germline V gene, CDR1 is SGHAT and CDR2 is FQNNGV. The CDR3 contains 11 residues. The CDR3 coding sequence is TGTGCCAGCGCGGGGGGCCACGAGCAGTACTTC. Translating it yields CASAGGHEQYF.

This sequence joins TRBV5-1 and TRBJ1-4; D not resolved. V was trimmed by 2 bases and J by 5 bases, leaving 7 bases between them. Germline CDR1 and CDR2: SGHRS and YFSETQ. The CDR3 runs 13 residues. CDR3 in amino acids: CASSFAGNEKLFF. DNA for the CDR3: TGCGCCAGCAGCTTTGCGGGGAATGAAAAACTGTTTTTT.

CDR3 amino acids: CASSLVSGGSYEQYF. The CDR3 coding sequence is TGTGCCAGCAGCTTAGTATCGGGGGGCTCCTACGAGCAGTACTTC. The rearrangement links TRBV7-2 to TRBJ2-7, with 7 positions matching TRBD2. The CDR3 sequence is 15 residues long. CDR1 and CDR2 from the germline V gene are SGHTA and FQGNSA. The J segment lost 0 bases and the V segment lost 1 base, leaving 3 bases of the junction unmatched.

The gene calls are TRBV29-1 and TRBJ1-5, with TRBD1 as a possible D gene (5 bases). CDR3 length equals 17 residues. With 8 bases removed from V and 1 base from J, the gap between germline ends came to 24 bases. The V gene's germline CDR1 is SQVTM and CDR2 ANQGSEA. The CDR3 here is CSPEGARDGGSNQPQHF. In nucleotides, the CDR3 is TGCAGCCCTGAGGGCGCCCGGGACGGCGGGAGCAATCAGCCCCAGCATTTT.